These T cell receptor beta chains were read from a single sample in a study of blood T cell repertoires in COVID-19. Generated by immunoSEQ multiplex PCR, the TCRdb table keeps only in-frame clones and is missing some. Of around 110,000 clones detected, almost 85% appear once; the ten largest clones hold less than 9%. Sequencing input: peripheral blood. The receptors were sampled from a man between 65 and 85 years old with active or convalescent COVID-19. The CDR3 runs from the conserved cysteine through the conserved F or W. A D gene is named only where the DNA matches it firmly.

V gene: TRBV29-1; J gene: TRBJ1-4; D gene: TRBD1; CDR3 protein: CSVELGTGREKLFF; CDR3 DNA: TGCAGCGTTGAGCTCGGGACAGGGCGTGAAAAACTGTTTTTT
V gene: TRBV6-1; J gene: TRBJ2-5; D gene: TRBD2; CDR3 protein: CASSEWGGPVAGPETQYF; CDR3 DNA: TGTGCCAGCAGTGAATGGGGGGGTCCAGTAGCGGGGCCAGAGACCCAGTACTTC
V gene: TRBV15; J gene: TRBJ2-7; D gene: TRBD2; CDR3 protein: CATSRTSGRARGSYEQYF; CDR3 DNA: TGTGCCACCAGCAGAACTAGCGGGAGGGCCCGCGGCTCCTACGAGCAGTACTTC
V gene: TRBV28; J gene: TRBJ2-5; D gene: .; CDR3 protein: CASSVGQRGTQYF; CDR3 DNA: TGTGCCAGCAGCGTCGGACAGAGAGGGACCCAGTACTTC
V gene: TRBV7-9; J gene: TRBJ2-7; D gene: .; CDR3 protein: CASSLVATGSDYEQYF; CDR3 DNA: TGTGCCAGCAGCTTAGTGGCGACAGGCTCAGACTACGAGCAGTACTTC
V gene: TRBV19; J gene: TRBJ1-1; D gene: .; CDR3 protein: CASSIRGATEAFF; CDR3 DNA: TGTGCCAGTAGTATCCGCGGTGCCACTGAAGCTTTCTTT
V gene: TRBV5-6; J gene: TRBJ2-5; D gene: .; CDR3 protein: CASSLARGDETQYF; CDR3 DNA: TGTGCCAGCAGCTTGGCCAGGGGGGATGAGACCCAGTACTTC
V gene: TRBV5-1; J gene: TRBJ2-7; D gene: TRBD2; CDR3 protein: CASRVTAGVMEQYF; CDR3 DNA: TGCGCCAGCAGGGTGACGGCGGGGGTAATGGAGCAGTACTTC
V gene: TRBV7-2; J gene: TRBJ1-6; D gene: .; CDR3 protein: CASSLFSRRQNNSPLHF; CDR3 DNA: TGTGCCAGCAGCTTATTCTCGAGGCGCCAGAATAATTCACCCCTCCACTTT
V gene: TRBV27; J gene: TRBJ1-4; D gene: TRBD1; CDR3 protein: CASSADRDSTNEKLFF; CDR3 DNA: TGTGCCAGCAGTGCCGACAGGGATTCGACTAATGAAAAACTGTTTTTT
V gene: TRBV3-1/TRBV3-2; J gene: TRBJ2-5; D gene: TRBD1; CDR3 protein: CASSQGQGARQETQYF; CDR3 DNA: TGTGCCAGCAGCCAAGGACAGGGGGCGAGACAAGAGACCCAGTACTTC
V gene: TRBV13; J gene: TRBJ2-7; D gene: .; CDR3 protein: CASSAKTTHRDYEQYF; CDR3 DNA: TGTGCCAGCAGCGCGAAGACGACCCACAGGGACTACGAGCAGTACTTC